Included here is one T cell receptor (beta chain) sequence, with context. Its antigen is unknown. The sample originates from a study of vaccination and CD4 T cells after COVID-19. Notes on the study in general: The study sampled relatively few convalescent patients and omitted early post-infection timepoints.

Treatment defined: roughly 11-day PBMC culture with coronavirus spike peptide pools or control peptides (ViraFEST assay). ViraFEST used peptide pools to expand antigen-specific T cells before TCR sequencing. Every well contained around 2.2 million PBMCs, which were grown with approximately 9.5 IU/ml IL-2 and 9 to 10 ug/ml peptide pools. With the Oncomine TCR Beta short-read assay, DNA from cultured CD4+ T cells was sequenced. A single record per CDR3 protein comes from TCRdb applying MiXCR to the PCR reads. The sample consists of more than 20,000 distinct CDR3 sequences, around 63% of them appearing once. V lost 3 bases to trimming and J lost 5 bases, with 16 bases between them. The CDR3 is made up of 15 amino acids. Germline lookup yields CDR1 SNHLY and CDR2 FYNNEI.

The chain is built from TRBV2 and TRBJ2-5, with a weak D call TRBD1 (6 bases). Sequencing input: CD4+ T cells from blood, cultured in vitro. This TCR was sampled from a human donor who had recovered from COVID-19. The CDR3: CASSDLDSRLETQYF. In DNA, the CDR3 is TGTGCCAGCAGTGACCTGGACAGTAGATTGGAGACCCAGTACTTC.